This T cell receptor beta chain came from a study of T cells after yellow fever vaccination. Making TCR cDNA involved 5'RACE template switching, which added UMIs and a universal primer site. TCRdb called the 5' RACE reads again in MiXCR, with one record for every CDR3 protein. Of hundreds of thousands of distinct CDR3 sequences listed, roughly 22% were seen once; the top ten hold about 17%. The CDR3 runs 13 residues. The germline V and J ends were trimmed by 9 bases and 1 base, with 8 bases remaining between them. Germline loops: CDR1 KGHDR, CDR2 SFDVKD. Study-level findings and limits: A small proportion of clonotypes was detected in both the CD4 and CD8 compartments. The study found a weaker secondary response that peaked faster, day 5 versus 15.

The sample holds a few counts of this clonotype. The antigen is unknown. The chain couples TRBV24-1 to TRBJ2-2; tentatively, D is TRBD1 or TRBD2 (5 bases each). The clonotype originates from a man in his late teens or twenties who received the YFV17D yellow fever vaccine. Specimen: PBMCs, collected approximately 22 days after the first yellow fever vaccination. The CDR3 loop is CATGDENTGELFF. As DNA, the CDR3 is TGTGCCACCGGGGACGAGAACACCGGGGAGCTGTTTTTT.